This T cell receptor (beta chain) is from a study of shared clonotypes between healthy human individuals (TCRdb year 2020). About the full investigation: The cohort comprised a couple of women and a few men aged 18 to 49 years. For each donor, CD4 naive and CD4 memory were each run on three plates, CD8 naive on two plates, and CD8 memory on one plate. To estimate repertoire size and how much clonotypes are shared between individuals, the study performed deep sequencing of blood TCR repertoires from a few healthy adults. To increase sequencing depth and limit assay-specific biases, different laboratories used diverse techniques to prepare libraries and sequence TCR repertoires. Per donor, leukapheresis produced somewhere between about 0.8 and 9 billion PBMCs. The investigation overall reported the following: When a handful of donors were compared, the shared fraction of clonotypes was 5% to 6.5% for naive CD4, more than 3% for naive CD8, 2.3% for memory CD4, and around 0.4% for memory CD8. Even with the large sequencing depth, rarefaction of the sorted-subset datasets indicated that sequencing was incomplete. Only blood was sampled, and tissue TCR repertoires likely differ from those in blood. Compared with non-shared clonotypes, the clonotypes found in all four sorted-subset donors had higher generation probabilities. Estimated clonotype richness was generally larger for naive than for memory subsets. Pairwise subsampling led to the expectation that sequencing depth would affect the degree of clonotype sharing among donors. Because the study included only a small number of donors, the genetic and exposure-history diversity represented was limited.

Comment on this clone: Its antigen has not been determined. No much larger clone is present one base from it, and per-base qualities are unavailable.

Donors were healthy HIV-negative adults with no recently reported acute infections or vaccinations. Every donor was a Caucasian adult residing in Nashville, Tennessee, USA. Magnetic negative selection was used to enrich CD4+ T cells, after which naive cells were positively selected on CD45RA and the negative fraction became the memory subset. After blood collection by leukapheresis, PBMCs were isolated using Ficoll-Histopaque density gradient centrifugation and then cryopreserved in the vapor phase of liquid nitrogen. Analytical flow cytometry was used to check the purity and quantity of every magnetically sorted T cell population. Genomic DNA was isolated from each sorted fraction and quantified by UV absorbance on a Nanodrop 2000c. The germline V gene supplies CDR1 WSHSY and CDR2 SAAADI. The CDR3 holds 13 amino acids from the cysteine to the phenylalanine. The DNA shown is the 39-base CDR3, in frame from base 1. Trimming at the junction amounts to 6 bases on V and 3 bases on J, and the germline ends lie 10 bases apart.

TCR CDR3 regions were amplified from genomic DNA by multiplex PCR using the deep immunoSEQ assay. Extracted genomic DNA from each cell subset was distributed evenly across all wells of several immunoSEQ 96-well plates, and each plate was treated as a replicate. For sorted subsets, each replicate PCR was loaded with around 220 ng genomic DNA, equivalent to some 31,000 T cell genomes. Purified libraries were quantified with a Qubit 3.0 fluorometer, sized on a Bioanalyzer 2100, and re-quantified with the KAPA Library Quantification kit. A separate single-read 150-cycle Illumina NextSeq 550 flow cell was used to sequence each immunoSEQ 96-well plate. The published analysis was carried out like this. Because the immunoSEQ output included only junctional sequences and no quality scores, the filtering could not be the same as the filtering used for full-length reads. Sequences were annotated with PyIR, a Python wrapper for IgBLAST v1.9, and V/J genes and CDR3 were assigned using IMGT germline references. Reads were filtered out if the reads had weak V/J assignments (E-value above 1e-6), no CDR3, stop codons, out-of-frame junctions, or ambiguous translated residues. A V3J clonotype was defined by an identical inferred V gene, J gene, and CDR3 amino acid sequence. The percentage overlap between two repertoires was calculated by dividing the number of shared unique clonotypes by the size of the smaller repertoire. RTK rarefaction, the Chao1 estimator, and Recon v2.1 estimates of unobserved clonotypes were used to assess repertoire richness. OLGA was used to compute generation probabilities for all TCRbeta clonotypes that the gDNA method yielded from a few donors. The table comes from immuneACCESS by way of TCRdb, which keeps in-frame sequences with V and J called. Part of the clones is missing from these tables; in studies checked, under half for an unresolved V gene and the rest for unknown reasons. V and J calls and clone size are those listed in that table; D and trimming were worked out from the DNA. The sample table lists roughly 700,000 clones, approximately 79% of them with a count of one. The top ten hold less than 2% of the sample.

Material for sequencing was memory CD4+ T cells sorted from blood. What the cell subset or site label conveys for this sample: CD45RA-negative fraction. The sequence links TRBV10-2 to TRBJ2-3, with the D gene too uncertain to name. The source of this sequence is a woman aged 25 to 39 in good health. The DNA sequence is given as TGCGCCAGCAGACCAACTCAGACAGATACGCAGTATTTT. This codes for CASRPTQTDTQYF.